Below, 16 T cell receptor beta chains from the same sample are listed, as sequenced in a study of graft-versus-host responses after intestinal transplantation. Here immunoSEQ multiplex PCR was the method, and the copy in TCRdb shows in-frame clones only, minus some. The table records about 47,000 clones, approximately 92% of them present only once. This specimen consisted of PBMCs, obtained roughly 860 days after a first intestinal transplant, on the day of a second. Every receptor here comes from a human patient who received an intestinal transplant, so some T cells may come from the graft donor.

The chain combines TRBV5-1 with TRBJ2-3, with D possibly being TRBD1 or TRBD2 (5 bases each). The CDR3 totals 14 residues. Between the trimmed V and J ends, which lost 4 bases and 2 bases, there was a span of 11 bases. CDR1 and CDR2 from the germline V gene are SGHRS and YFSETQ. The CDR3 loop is CASSRGRFTDTQYF. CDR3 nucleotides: TGCGCCAGCAGCCGGGGCAGATTCACAGATACGCAGTATTTT.

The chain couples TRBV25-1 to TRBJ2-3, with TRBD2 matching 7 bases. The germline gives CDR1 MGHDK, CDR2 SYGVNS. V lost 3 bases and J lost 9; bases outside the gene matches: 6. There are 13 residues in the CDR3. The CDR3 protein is CASSDGRVSTQYF. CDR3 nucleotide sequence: TGTGCCAGCAGTGATGGGAGGGTATCAACGCAGTATTTT.

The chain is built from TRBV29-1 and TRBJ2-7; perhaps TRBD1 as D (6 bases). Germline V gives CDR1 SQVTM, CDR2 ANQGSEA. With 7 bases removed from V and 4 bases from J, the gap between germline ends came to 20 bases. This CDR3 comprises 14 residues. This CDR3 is CSASTGLGTYEQYF. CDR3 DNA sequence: TGCAGCGCCTCAACAGGGTTGGGAACGTACGAGCAGTACTTC.

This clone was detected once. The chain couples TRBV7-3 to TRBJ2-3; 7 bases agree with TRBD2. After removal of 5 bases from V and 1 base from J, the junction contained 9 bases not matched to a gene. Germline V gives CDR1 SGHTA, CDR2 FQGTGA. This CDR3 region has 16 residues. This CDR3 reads CASSAGSGLRTDTQYF. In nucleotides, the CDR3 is TGTGCCAGCAGCGCCGGTAGCGGGCTGCGCACAGATACGCAGTATTTT.

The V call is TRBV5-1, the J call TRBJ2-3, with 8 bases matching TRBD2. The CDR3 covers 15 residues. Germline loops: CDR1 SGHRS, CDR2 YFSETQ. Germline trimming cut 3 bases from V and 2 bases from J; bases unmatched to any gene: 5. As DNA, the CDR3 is TGCGCCAGCAGCTCGGGCGGGAGGCCCACAGATACGCAGTATTTT. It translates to CASSSGGRPTDTQYF.

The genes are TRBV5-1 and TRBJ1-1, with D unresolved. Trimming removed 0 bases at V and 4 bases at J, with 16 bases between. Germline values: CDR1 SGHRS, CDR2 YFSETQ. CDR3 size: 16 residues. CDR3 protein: CASSLVGGRFSTEAFF. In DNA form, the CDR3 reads TGCGCCAGCAGCTTGGTAGGTGGACGTTTTAGCACTGAAGCTTTCTTT.

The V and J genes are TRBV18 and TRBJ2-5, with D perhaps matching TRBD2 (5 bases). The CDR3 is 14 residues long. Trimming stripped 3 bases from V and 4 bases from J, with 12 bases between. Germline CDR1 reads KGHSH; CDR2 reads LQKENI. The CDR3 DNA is TGTGCCAGCTCACCCTCGGGGATGAGAGAGACCCAGTACTTC. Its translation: CASSPSGMRETQYF.

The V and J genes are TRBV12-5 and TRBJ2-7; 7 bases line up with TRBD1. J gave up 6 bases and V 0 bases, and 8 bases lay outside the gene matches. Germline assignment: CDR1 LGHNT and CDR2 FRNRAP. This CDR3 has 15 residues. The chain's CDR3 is CASGLVTQGFPEQYF. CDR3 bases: TGTGCTAGTGGTTTGGTGACACAGGGGTTCCCCGAGCAGTACTTC.

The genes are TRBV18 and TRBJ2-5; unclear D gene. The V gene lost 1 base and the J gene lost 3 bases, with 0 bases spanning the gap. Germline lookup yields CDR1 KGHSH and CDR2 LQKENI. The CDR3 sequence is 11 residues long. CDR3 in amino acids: CASSPQETQYF. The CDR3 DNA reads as TGTGCCAGCTCACCACAAGAGACCCAGTACTTC. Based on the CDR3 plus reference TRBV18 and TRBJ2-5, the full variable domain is NAGVMQNPRHLVRRRGQEARLRCSPMKGHSHVYWYRQLPEEGLKFMVYLQKENIIDESGMPKERFSAEFPKEGPSILRIQQVVRGDSAAYFCASSPQETQYFGPGTRLLVL.

The CDR3 nucleotides read TGTGCCATCAGTGAGGCGTTCGGGGACGGGGAGACTGAAGCTTTCTTT. This codes for CAISEAFGDGETEAFF. The V and J genes are TRBV10-3 and TRBJ1-1; maybe TRBD1 (5 bases). Looked up from germline, CDR1 is ENHRY and CDR2 is SYGVKD. This CDR3 contains 16 residues. V lost 2 bases and J lost 5, with 18 bases in between.

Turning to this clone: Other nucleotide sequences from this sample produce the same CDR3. The CDR3 reads CASSPNTDTQYF. DNA of the CDR3: TGCGCCAGCAGTCCAAACACAGATACGCAGTATTTT. The V and J genes are TRBV10-1 and TRBJ2-3; the D is unclear. Germline CDR1 reads WNHNN; CDR2 reads SYGVQD (reference sequence). V shed 5 bases and J shed 2 bases, with 5 bases lying between them. The length of the CDR3 is 12 residues.

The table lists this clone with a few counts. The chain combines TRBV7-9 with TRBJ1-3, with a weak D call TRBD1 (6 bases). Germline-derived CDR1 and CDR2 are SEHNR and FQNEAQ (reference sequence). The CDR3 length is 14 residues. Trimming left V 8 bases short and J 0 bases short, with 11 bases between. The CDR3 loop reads CASEGHFSGNTIYF. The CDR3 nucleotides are TGTGCCAGCGAGGGACATTTCTCTGGAAACACCATATATTTT.

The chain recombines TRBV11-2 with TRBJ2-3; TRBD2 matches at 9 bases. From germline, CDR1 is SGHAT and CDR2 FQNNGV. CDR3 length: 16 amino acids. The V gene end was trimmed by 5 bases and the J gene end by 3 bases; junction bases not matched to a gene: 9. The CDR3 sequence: CASSPKPREGTDTQYF. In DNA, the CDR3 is TGTGCCAGCAGCCCCAAGCCGCGGGAGGGGACAGATACGCAGTATTTT.

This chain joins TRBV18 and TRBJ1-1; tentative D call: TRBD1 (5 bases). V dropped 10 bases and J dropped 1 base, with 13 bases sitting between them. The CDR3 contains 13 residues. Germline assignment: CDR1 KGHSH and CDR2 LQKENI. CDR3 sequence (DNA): TGTGCCACTTCGGTGGGGGAGAACACTGAAGCTTTCTTT. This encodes CATSVGENTEAFF. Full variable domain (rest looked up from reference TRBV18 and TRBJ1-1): NAGVMQNPRHLVRRRGQEARLRCSPMKGHSHVYWYRQLPEEGLKFMVYLQKENIIDESGMPKERFSAEFPKEGPSILRIQQVVRGDSAAYFCATSVGENTEAFFGQGTRLTVV.

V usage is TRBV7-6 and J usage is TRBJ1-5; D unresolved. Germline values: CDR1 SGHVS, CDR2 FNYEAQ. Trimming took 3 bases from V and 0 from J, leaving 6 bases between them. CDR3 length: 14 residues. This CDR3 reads CASSLAFSNQPQHF. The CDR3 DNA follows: TGTGCCAGCAGCTTGGCCTTTAGCAATCAGCCCCAGCATTTT.

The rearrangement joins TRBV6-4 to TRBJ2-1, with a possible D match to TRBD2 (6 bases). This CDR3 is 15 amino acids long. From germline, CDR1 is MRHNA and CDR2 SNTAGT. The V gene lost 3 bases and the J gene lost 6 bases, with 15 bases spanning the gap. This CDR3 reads CASSEVSGLRNEQFF. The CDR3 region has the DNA TGTGCCAGCAGTGAAGTCAGCGGACTACGCAATGAGCAGTTCTTC.